Listed here are 2 T cell receptor beta chains from one sample, sequenced in a study of blood T cells in healthy people across ages. The use of a sample-barcoded 5' primer and a J-beta primer mix characterized a second PCR of about 7 to 12 cycles. MiXCR was run by TCRdb on the 5' RACE reads, yielding one entry per CDR3 protein. This table has about 800,000 distinct CDR3 sequences, more than 20% appearing once. The sample was also linked to a second study, of T cells of mothers and their children.

The sequencing sample was made of blood. These receptors were collected from a boy younger than 18 in good health.

This clonotype came up a few times. The chain recombines TRBV20-1 with TRBJ2-4; 11 bases fit TRBD2. CDR3 length: 15 residues. CDR1 and CDR2 from the germline V gene are DFQATT and SNEGSKA (reference sequence). Trimming took 5 bases from V and 0 from J; bases not matched to a gene: 3. The CDR3 reads CSAPGLAGAKNIQYF. The CDR3 nucleotides read TGCAGTGCTCCCGGACTAGCGGGAGCCAAAAACATTCAGTACTTC.

The chain has TRBV4-3 and TRBJ1-6; D remains ambiguous. The CDR3 covers 15 residues. V was shortened by 4 bases and J by 4 bases, with 11 bases between the two germline ends. The germline gives CDR1 LGHNA, CDR2 YSLEER. The CDR3: CASSRRTEYNSPLHF. Here the CDR3 DNA reads TGCGCCAGCAGCCGGAGGACGGAGTATAATTCACCCCTCCACTTT.